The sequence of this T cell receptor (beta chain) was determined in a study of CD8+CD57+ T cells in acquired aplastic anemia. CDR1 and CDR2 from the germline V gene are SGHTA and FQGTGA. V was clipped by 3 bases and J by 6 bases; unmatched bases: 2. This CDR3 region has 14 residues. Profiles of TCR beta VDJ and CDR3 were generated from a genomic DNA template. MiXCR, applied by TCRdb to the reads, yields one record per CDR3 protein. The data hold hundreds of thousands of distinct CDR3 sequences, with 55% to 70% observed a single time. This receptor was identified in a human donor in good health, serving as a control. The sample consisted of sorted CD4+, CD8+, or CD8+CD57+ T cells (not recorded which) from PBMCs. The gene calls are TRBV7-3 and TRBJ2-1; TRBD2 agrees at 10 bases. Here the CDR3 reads CASSFSGGRNEQFF. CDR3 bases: TGTGCCAGCAGCTTTAGCGGGGGGCGCAATGAGCAGTTCTTC.